This T cell receptor beta chain came from a study of a mutant IDH1 vaccine in newly diagnosed glioma. Study details: Once 4-6 weeks had passed after radiotherapy alone, vaccination started, or it started with temozolomide cycles. Treated patients were around 62% male, roughly 38% female, mean age about 41 years. In the visit schedule, V12 fell in week 35, while V13 fell in week 47. Findings and caveats of the study: Pseudoprogression seemed unlinked to shifts in top peripheral T cell clonotypes.

Notes on this clone: Antigen specificity is unknown.

The time point here: week 47, end of study. Each dose delivered 300 ug of mutant IDH1 20-mer peptide subcutaneously with imiquimod. The table came from immunoSEQ multiplex PCR; TCRdb's copy has only in-frame clones and leaves some out. The table lists 50,000 to 65,000 clones, 65% of them singletons. This clonotype originated in a man between 35 and 55 years old with glioma. Some clones in this sample may be carry-over from other donors' samples. The sample consisted of peripheral blood mononuclear cells (PBMCs), taken from a glioma patient whose treatment included an IDH1 peptide vaccine.

CDR3 DNA sequence: TGTGCCAGCAGTGAAACCCCGACAGTGAACACTGAAGCTTTCTTT. Translating it yields CASSETPTVNTEAFF. J is TRBJ1-1 and V is TRBV2, with D perhaps TRBD1 (5 bases). Trimming cost V 2 bases and J 0 bases, with 10 bases left between them. This CDR3 contains 15 residues. Germline CDR1 and CDR2: SNHLY and FYNNEI. Complete variable domain (other parts from reference TRBV2 and TRBJ1-1): EPEVTQTPSHQVTQMGQEVILRCVPISNHLYFYWYRQILGQKVEFLVSFYNNEISEKSEIFDDQFSVERPDGSNFTLKIRSTKLEDSAMYFCASSETPTVNTEAFFGQGTRLTVV.